This record looks at one T cell receptor beta chain sequence and its context. The sample belongs to a study of blood T cell repertoires in COVID-19. Turning to the study itself: Spain, Italy and the United States supplied samples that represented acute and convalescent COVID-19. PBMCs, B-cell-depleted T cells, or T cells were the source of the cDNA or gDNA that made up the material.

The CDR3 length is 12 residues. Germline V gives CDR1 LGHDT, CDR2 YNNKEL (reference sequence). Between the trimmed V and J ends, which lost 8 bases and 3 bases, there was a span of 8 bases. Original processing notes: Researchers report that nucleated cell counts were estimated from reference gene primer amplification. Here immunoSEQ multiplex PCR was the method, and the copy in TCRdb shows in-frame clones only, minus some. V, J and clone size are those of that table, while D and trimming were read from the DNA. The table has 110,000 to 150,000 clones, approximately 80% seen once. The receptor's source is a human donor in a cohort sampled during active COVID-19. Sequencing was carried out using peripheral blood. This chain uses TRBV3-1 (or the pseudogene TRBV3-2) with TRBJ1-5; unclear D gene. The CDR3 is CASVKHNQPQHF. CDR3 nucleotide sequence: TGTGCCAGCGTAAAGCACAATCAGCCCCAGCATTTT.